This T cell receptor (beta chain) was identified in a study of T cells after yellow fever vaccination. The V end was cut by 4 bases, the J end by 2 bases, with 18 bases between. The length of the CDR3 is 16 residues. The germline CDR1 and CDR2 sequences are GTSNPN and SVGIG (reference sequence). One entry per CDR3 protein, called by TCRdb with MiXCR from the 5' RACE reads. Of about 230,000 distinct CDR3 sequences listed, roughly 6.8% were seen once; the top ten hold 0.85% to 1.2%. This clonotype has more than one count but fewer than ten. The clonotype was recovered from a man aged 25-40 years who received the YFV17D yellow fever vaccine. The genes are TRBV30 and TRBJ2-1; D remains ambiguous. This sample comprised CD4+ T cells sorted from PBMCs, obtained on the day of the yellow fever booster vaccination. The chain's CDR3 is CAWMGRAATTYNEQFF. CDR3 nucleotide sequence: TGTGCCTGGATGGGTAGGGCGGCCACTACCTACAATGAGCAGTTCTTC. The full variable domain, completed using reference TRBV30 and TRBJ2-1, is SQTIHQWPATLVQPVGSPLSLECTVEGTSNPNLYWYRQAAGRGLQLLFYSVGIGQISSEVPQNLSASRPQDRQFILSSKKLLLSDSGFYLCAWMGRAATTYNEQFFGPGTRLTVL.